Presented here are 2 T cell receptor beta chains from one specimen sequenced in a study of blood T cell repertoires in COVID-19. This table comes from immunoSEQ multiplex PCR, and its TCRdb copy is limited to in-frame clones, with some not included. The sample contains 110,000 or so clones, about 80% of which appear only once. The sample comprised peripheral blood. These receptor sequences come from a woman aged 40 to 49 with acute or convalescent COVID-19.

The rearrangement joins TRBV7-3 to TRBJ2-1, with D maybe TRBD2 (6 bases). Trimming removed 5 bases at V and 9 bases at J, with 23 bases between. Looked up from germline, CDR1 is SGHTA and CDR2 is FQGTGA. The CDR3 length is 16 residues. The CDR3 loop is CASSLNRAPRGSEQFF. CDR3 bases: TGTGCCAGCAGCCTTAACAGAGCCCCGCGGGGTAGTGAGCAGTTCTTC.

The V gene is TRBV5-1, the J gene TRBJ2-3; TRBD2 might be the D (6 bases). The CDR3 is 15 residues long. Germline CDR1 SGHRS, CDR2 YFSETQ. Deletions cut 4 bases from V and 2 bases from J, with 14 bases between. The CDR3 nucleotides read TGCGCCAGCAGCGGCGGGACGGATGACACAGATACGCAGTATTTT. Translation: CASSGGTDDTDTQYF. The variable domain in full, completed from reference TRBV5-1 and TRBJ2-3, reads KAGVTQTPRYLIKTRGQQVTLSCSPISGHRSVSWYQQTPGQGLQFLFEYFSETQRNKGNFPGRFSGRQFSNSRSEMNVSTLELGDSALYLCASSGGTDDTDTQYFGPGTRLTVL.